Given below is one T cell receptor (beta chain) in context. At one boundary the junction diverges from the germline segment, which might be a read error. This sample stems from a study of blood T cell repertoires in COVID-19. Germline CDR1 is SGHRS and CDR2 is YFSETQ. The CDR3 is 18 residues long. Here immunoSEQ multiplex PCR was the method, and the copy in TCRdb shows in-frame clones only, minus some. This sample has a few hundred thousand clones, with around 86% found just once. This rearrangement joins TRBV5-1 to TRBJ2-5; 12 nucleotides align to TRBD2. The receptor was derived from a woman aged 50 to 60 with acute or convalescent COVID-19. The sequencing input was peripheral blood. This chain's CDR3 is CASSLPTLAGGHRKTQYF. In DNA, the CDR3 is TGCGCCAGCAGCTTACCCACGCTAGCGGGAGGGCATAGAAAGACTCAGTACTTC.